This TCR beta chain was retrieved from a study of Ad26.COV2.S vaccination and SARS-CoV-2 variants. Study-level background: Intramuscularly, Ad26.COV2.S was given either once or twice, 56 days apart. Study-level results: Analytic work on TCR breadth and depth might have understated the full extent of total T cell responses.

Treatment described: 15 to 20 received Ad26.COV2.S at low or high dose, single or two shots; several received placebo; per-sample allocation not given. Following the first vaccine or placebo injection, samples were taken on day 63. An adult donor aged 18-55 years was enrolled in Boston. Profiling relied on immunoSEQ multiplex PCR, and the TCRdb table lists in-frame clones only, not all of them. The sample holds about 280,000 clones, around 87% seen once. The V gene lost 6 bases and the J gene lost 2 bases, with 20 bases spanning the gap. The germline V gene has CDR1 SNHLY and CDR2 FYNNEI. This CDR3 is 16 amino acids long. About this clone itself: Its target is unknown.

This chain links TRBV2 with TRBJ2-7; D remains ambiguous. The sequencing here drew on peripheral blood, taken in a trial of Ad26.COV2.S vaccine versus placebo. This TCR was recovered from a person aged 18-65 years who received the Ad26.COV2.S COVID-19 vaccine or a placebo. CDR3: CASSPFARVVAYEQYF. DNA for the CDR3: TGTGCCAGCAGCCCATTCGCGCGTGTGGTCGCCTACGAGCAGTACTTC. The whole variable domain, remainder taken from reference TRBV2 and TRBJ2-7, is EPEVTQTPSHQVTQMGQEVILRCVPISNHLYFYWYRQILGQKVEFLVSFYNNEISEKSEIFDDQFSVERPDGSNFTLKIRSTKLEDSAMYFCASSPFARVVAYEQYFGPGTRLTVT.